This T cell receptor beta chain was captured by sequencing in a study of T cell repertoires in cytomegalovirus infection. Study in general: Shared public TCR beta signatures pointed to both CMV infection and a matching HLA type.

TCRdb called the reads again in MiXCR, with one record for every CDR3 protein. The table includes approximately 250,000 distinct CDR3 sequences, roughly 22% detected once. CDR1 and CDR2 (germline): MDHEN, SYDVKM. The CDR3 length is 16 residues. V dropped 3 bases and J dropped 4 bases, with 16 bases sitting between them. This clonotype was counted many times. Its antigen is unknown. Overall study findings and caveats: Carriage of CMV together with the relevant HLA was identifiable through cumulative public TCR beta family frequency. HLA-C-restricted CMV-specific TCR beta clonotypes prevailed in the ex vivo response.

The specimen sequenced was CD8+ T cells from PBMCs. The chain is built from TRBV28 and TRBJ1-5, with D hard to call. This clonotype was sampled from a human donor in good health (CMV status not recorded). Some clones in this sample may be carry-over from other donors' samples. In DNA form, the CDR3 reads TGTGCCAGCAGTTTTGCATCCTACCAGTTTAATCAGCCCCAGCATTTT. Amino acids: CASSFASYQFNQPQHF.